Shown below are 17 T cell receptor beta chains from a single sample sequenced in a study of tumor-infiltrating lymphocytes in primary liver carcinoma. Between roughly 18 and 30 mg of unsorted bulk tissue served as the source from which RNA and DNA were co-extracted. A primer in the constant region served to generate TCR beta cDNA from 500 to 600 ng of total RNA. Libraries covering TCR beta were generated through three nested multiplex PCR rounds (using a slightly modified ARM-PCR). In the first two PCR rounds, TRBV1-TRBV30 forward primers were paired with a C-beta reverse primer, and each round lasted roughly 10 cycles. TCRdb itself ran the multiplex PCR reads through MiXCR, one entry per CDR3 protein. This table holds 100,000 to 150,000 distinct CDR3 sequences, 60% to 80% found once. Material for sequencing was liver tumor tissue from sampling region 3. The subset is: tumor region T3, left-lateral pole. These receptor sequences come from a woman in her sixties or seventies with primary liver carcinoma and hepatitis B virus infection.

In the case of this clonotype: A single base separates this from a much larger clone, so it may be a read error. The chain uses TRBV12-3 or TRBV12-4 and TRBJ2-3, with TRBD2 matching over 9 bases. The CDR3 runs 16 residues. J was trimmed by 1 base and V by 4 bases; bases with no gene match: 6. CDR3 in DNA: TGTGCCAGCAGTTCTCGTGCGGGGGGGGGCACAGATACGCAGTATTTT. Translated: CASSSRAGGGTDTQYF.

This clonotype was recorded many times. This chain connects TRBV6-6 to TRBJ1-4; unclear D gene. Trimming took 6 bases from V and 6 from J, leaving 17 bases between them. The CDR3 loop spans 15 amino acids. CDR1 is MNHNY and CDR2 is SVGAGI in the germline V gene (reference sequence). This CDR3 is CASSSPGSGHEKLFF. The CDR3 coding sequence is TGTGCCAGCAGCTCCCCGGGATCTGGGCATGAAAAACTGTTTTTT.

The chain's CDR3 is CASTLGAWGSGANVLTF. The DNA for the CDR3 is TGTGCCAGCACGCTTGGGGCATGGGGATCAGGGGCCAACGTCCTGACTTTC. The chain recombines TRBV6-6 with TRBJ2-6; the D gene is possibly TRBD1 (5 bases). The germline V gene has CDR1 MNHNY and CDR2 SVGAGI (reference sequence). Trimming took off 7 bases at V and 4 bases at J, with 20 bases between the two ends. The CDR3 consists of 17 residues.

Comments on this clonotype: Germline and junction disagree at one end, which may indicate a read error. In nucleotides, the CDR3 is TGTGCCAGCAGCTCCCGCAGTCTAGCGGGGGTTCGGGAGCTGTCTTTT. This sequence encodes CASSSRSLAGVRELSF. The chain links TRBV11-2 to TRBJ2-2, with TRBD2 matching over 10 bases. Germline V lookup: CDR1 SGHAT, CDR2 FQNNGV. The CDR3 has 16 residues.

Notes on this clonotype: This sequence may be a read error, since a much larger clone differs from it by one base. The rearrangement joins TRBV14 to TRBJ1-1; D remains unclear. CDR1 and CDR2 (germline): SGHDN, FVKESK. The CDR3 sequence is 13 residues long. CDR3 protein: CASSHGMNTEVFF. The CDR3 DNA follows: TGTGCCAGCAGCCATGGGATGAACACTGAAGTTTTCTTT.

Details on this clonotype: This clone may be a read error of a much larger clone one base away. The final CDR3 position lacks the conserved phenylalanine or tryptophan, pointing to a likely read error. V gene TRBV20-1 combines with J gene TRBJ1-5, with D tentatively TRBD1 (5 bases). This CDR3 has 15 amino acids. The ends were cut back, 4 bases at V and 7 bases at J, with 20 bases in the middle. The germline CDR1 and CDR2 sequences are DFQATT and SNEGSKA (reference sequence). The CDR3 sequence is CSANTGFGGRQPQHS. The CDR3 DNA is TGCAGTGCTAATACAGGCTTTGGGGGACGGCAGCCCCAGCATTCT.

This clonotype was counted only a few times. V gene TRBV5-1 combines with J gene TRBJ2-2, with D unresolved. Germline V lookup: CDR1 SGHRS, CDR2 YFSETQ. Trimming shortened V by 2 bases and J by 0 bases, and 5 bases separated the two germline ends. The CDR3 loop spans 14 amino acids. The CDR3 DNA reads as TGCGCCAGCAGCTTAAACGCGAACACCGGGGAGCTGTTTTTT. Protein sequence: CASSLNANTGELFF.

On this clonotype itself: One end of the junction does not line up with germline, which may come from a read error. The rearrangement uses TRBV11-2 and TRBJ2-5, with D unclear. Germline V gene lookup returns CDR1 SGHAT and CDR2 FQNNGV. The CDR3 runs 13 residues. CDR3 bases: TGTGCCAGCAGCTCCGGGCTTGGAGAGATCCAGTACTTC. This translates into CASSSGLGEIQYF. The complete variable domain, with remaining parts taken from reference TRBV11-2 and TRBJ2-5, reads EAGVAQSPRYKIIEKRQSVAFWCNPISGHATLYWYQQILGQGPKLLIQFQNNGVVDDSQLPKDRFSAERLKGVDSTLKIQPAKLEDSAVYLCASSSGLGEIQYFGPGTRLLVL.

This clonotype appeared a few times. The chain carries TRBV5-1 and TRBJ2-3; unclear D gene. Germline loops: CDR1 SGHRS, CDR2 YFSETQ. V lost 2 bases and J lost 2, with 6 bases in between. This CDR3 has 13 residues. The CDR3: CASSFLDTDTQYF. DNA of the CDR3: TGCGCCAGCAGCTTCCTGGACACAGATACGCAGTATTTT.

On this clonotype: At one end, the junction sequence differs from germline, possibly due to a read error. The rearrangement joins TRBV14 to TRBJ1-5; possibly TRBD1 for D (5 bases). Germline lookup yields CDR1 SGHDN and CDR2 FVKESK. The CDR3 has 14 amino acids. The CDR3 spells CASSRGIGDQSQHF. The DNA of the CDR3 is TGTGCCAGCAGCCGAGGGATAGGGGATCAGTCCCAGCATTTT.

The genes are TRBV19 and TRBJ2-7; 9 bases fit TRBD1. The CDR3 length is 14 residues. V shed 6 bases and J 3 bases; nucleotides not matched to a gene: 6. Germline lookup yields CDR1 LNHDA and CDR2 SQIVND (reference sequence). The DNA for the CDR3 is TGTGCCAGTAGCCCACCGGGACAGGGCTACGAGCAGTACTTC. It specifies CASSPPGQGYEQYF.

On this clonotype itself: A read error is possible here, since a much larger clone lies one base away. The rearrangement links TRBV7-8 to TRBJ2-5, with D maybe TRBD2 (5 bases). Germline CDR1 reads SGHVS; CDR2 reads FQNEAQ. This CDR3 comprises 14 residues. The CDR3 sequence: CGSSLAQGQETQYF. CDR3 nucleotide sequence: TGTGGCAGCAGCTTAGCGCAAGGCCAAGAGACCCAGTACTTC.

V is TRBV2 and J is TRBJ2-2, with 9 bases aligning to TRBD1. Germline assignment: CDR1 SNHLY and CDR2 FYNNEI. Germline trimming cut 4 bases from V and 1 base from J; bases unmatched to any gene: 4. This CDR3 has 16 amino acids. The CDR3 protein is CASSGQGVRNTGELFF. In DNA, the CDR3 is TGTGCCAGCAGTGGACAGGGGGTCAGGAACACCGGGGAGCTGTTTTTT.

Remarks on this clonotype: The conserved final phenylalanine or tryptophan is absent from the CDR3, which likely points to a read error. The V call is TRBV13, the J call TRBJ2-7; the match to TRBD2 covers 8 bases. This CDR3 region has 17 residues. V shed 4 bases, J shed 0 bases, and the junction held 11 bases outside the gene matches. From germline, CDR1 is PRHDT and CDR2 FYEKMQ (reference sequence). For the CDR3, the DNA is TGTGCCAGCAGCTCCACTGGATTAGCGGGATACTCCTACGAGCAGTACTAC. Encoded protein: CASSSTGLAGYSYEQYY.

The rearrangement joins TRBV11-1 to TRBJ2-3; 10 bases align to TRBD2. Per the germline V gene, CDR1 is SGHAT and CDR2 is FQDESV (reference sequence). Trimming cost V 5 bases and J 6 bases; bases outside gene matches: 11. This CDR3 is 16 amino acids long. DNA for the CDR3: TGTGCCAGCAGCACCGGACTAGCGGCTATCACGGATACGCAGTATTTT. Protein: CASSTGLAAITDTQYF.

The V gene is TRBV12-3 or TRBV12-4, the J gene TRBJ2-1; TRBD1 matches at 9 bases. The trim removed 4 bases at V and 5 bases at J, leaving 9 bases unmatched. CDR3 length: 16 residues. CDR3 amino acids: CASSSCPWDRDNEQFF. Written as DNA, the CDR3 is TGTGCCAGCAGTTCTTGCCCATGGGACAGGGACAATGAGCAGTTCTTC.

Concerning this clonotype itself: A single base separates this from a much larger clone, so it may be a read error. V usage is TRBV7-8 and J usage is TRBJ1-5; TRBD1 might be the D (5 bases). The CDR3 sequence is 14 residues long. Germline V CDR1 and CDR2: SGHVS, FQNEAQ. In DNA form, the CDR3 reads TGTGCCAGCAGCCCGATGTGGGGGAAGCAGCCCCATCATTTT. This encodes CASSPMWGKQPHHF.